Included here is one T cell receptor beta chain sequence, with context. This sample stems from a study of blood T cell repertoires in COVID-19. Overall study context: Researchers got acute and convalescent COVID-19 samples from the United States, Italy and Spain.

Produced via immunoSEQ multiplex PCR; TCRdb's table is partial and in-frame only. In the table there are some 150,000 clones, around four fifths of which are singletons. Per the germline V gene, CDR1 is MNHEY and CDR2 is SVGEGT. Deletions cut 0 bases from V and 6 bases from J, with 9 bases between. This CDR3 region has 13 residues. This chain uses TRBV6-2 or TRBV6-3 with TRBJ2-7; D is perhaps TRBD1 (5 bases). The sequence was obtained from a woman between 50 and 59 years old in a cohort exposed to, infected with or recovered from COVID-19 (not recorded which). Sequenced material: PBMCs or T cells enriched from blood (not recorded which). CDR3 in DNA: TGTGCCAGCAGTTACTCCAGGGCCGCCGAGCAGTACTTC. It codes for CASSYSRAAEQYF.